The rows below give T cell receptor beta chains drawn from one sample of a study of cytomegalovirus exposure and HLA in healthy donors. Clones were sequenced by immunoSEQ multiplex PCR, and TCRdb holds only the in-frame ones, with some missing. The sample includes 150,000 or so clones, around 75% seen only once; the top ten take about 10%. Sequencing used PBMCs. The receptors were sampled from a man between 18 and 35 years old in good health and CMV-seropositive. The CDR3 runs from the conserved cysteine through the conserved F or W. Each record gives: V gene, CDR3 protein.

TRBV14 CASSQLPAGDYEQYF
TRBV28 CATTVAGPLNEQFF
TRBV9 CASSVWKSVLREQYF
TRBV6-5 CASNFPTESNEKLFF
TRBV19 CASSGARGGELFF
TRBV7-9 CASSGGAGRALDNEQFF
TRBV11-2 CASSFSGRGFPMNTEAFF
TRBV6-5 CASSYGGGTGEETQYF
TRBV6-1 CASSESRMTVYGYTF
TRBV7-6 CASSPRTGGFEKLFF
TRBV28 CASEEGVTGELFF
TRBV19 CASSRGDDTDTQYF
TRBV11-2 CASSSRGSGPLRGETQYF
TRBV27 CASGLALNEQFF
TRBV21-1 CASSKRLNLDSYEQYF
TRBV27 CASSPGGSTEAFF
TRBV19 CASSSPSGRDQETQYF
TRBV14 CASSRVQGARDEQYF
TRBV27 CASSHNRNYGYTF
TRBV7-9 CASRPGTKNEQYF
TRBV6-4 CASTVEQYF
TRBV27 CASSPSGQGANYGYTF
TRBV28 CASSLWASALADSSSNQPQHF
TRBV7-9 CASSPWGRGETQYF
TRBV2 CASNELAGSGKTQYF
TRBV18 CASSPLGGLETQYF
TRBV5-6 CASSFYGTGRTGELFF
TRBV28 CASKTGSRLVPRLYEQYF
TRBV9 CASSRDYNEQFF
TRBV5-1 CASSRTGGGPKNIQYF
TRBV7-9 CASSLVSVNTEAFF
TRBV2 CASSTGASWEKLFF
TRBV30 CAWIGTATDRNTIYF
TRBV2 CASTQLAGQETQYF
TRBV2 CASSARQGHDF
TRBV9 CASSVTEANTGELFF
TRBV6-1 CASSIGPPGETQYF
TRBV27 CASSFLGGSNYGYTF
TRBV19 CASSIGLRGNIQYF
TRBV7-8 CASSLVRQGTGYTF
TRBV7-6 CASSQVTVRTSGELFF
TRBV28 CASSQPLGDSYEQYF
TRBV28 CASSLASGGVYEQYF
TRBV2 CASRRSKTWGTGSYEQYF
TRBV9 CASSVAPPVSSGNTIYF
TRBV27 CASSQVRNSPLHF
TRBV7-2 CASSLGGQPYEQYF
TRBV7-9 CASSPKRGRTYEQYF
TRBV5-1 CASSLDRGYTEAFF
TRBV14 CASSLYMEQYF
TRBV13 CASSLQGAGEAFF
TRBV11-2 CASSPLGGLQYF
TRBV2 CASRGTGGTYEQYF
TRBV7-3 CASSSTGDRETQYF
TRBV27 CASSYDPRAEAFF
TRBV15 CATSREQGFRSPLHF
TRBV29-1 CSGRGSDTQYF
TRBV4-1 CASSATGTGRYTF
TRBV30 CAWSKDSSSYEQYF